This TCR beta chain was recovered during a study of T cell clonality in common variable immunodeficiency. This clone was recorded many times. The read terminates 3 residues before the CDR3 end, so the remaining end is supplied by the germline J gene. The germline gives CDR1 SGHVS, CDR2 FQNEAQ. V lost 0 bases and J 1 base, leaving 9 bases between the germline ends. This CDR3 has 15 residues. Here immunoSEQ multiplex PCR was the method, and the copy in TCRdb shows in-frame clones only, minus some. This sample carries around 42,000 clones and no singletons, and approximately 3% goes to the top ten. Sequenced: peripheral blood mononuclear cells. J is TRBJ1-2 and V is TRBV7-8; TRBD1 is a possible D gene (5 bases). The receptor comes from a person aged 18 to 70 in good health. CDR3 residues: CASSLAIRDNYGYTF. The CDR3 DNA, read in part, is TGTGCCAGCAGCTTAGCAATCAGGGATAACTATGGC.